Each of the 9 T cell receptor beta chains below was sequenced from the same sample in a study of neurological immune-mediated disorders. Time point denoted: longitudinal time-point 2. TCRdb reanalysed the 5' RACE reads using MiXCR and keeps one entry per CDR3 protein. Of about 80,000 distinct CDR3 sequences in the sample, 5.8% were seen once. The specimen sequenced was PBMCs. Receptor source: a woman aged 60 to 75 with multiple sclerosis.

This clonotype appeared many times. The V and J genes are TRBV10-2 and TRBJ1-1; D is unclear. Trimming cost V 8 bases and J 1 base, with 11 bases left between them. Germline V gives CDR1 WSHSY, CDR2 SAAADI. The CDR3 has 13 residues. The CDR3 reads CASGNGENTEAFF. Here the CDR3 DNA reads TGCGCCAGCGGTAATGGGGAGAACACTGAAGCTTTCTTT.

This clonotype was detected many times. This chain connects TRBV12-3 or TRBV12-4 to TRBJ1-1; 7 nucleotides line up with TRBD1. This CDR3 spans 14 amino acids. V dropped 6 bases and J dropped 7; count of bases not matched to a gene: 11. DNA of the CDR3: TGTGCCAGCAGCCAACAAGGGACAGTAGTTGAAGCTTTCTTT. Its protein is CASSQQGTVVEAFF.

Ten or more counts support this clonotype. CDR3 amino acids: CASSLGAARSDLFTEAFF. The CDR3 nucleotides read TGCGCCAGCAGCTTGGGGGCGGCAAGGTCGGATTTGTTCACTGAAGCTTTCTTT. The rearrangement joins TRBV5-1 to TRBJ1-1; D remains ambiguous. Germline V lookup: CDR1 SGHRS, CDR2 YFSETQ. Trimming removed 0 bases at V and 4 bases at J, with 22 bases between. The CDR3 sequence is 18 residues long.

The CDR3 protein is CASSLSREDTQYF. As DNA, the CDR3 is TGTGCCAGCAGTTTATCGCGGGAAGATACGCAGTATTTT. The chain joins TRBV27 to TRBJ2-3; tentatively, D is TRBD2 (6 bases). V was clipped by 0 bases and J by 5 bases, with 6 bases between them. Germline CDR1 is MNHEY and CDR2 is SMNVEV (reference sequence). CDR3 length equals 13 residues.

Many counts were recorded for this clonotype. V and J are TRBV28 and TRBJ1-6, with unresolved D. The ends were cut back, 5 bases at V and 5 bases at J, with 10 bases in the middle. CDR1 MDHEN and CDR2 SYDVKM come from the germline V gene. This CDR3 is built from 14 residues. The CDR3, as DNA: TGTGCCAGCAGTGACTTAGGCGATAATTCACCCCTCCACTTT. Translation gives CASSDLGDNSPLHF.

Ten or more counts support this clonotype. The chain employs TRBV5-1 and TRBJ2-1; D gene uncertain. The ends were cut back, 0 bases at V and 4 bases at J, with 8 bases in the middle. Germline CDR1 reads SGHRS; CDR2 reads YFSETQ. The CDR3 has 14 amino acids. The CDR3 reads CASSLVSLYNEQFF. The DNA for the CDR3 is TGCGCCAGCAGCTTGGTATCATTATACAATGAGCAGTTCTTC.

This clonotype was detected many times. The chain links TRBV12-3 or TRBV12-4 to TRBJ1-5; TRBD1 is a possible D gene (5 bases). The CDR3 is 13 amino acids. V lost 5 bases and J lost 4, with 9 bases in between. Written as DNA, the CDR3 is TGTGCCAGCAGTCCGGGACCAAATCAGCCCCAGCATTTT. Its protein product is CASSPGPNQPQHF.

The genes are TRBV7-6 and TRBJ2-7; unclear D gene. Trimming left V 3 bases short and J 3 bases short, with 12 bases between. CDR1 is SGHVS, CDR2 FNYEAQ, per germline. The CDR3 has 14 residues. DNA for the CDR3: TGTGCCAGCAGCTTCGGTACGGTCGGCTACGAGCAGTACTTC. Its protein product is CASSFGTVGYEQYF. The entire variable domain, with the rest obtained from reference TRBV7-6 and TRBJ2-7, is as follows: GAGVSQSPRYKVTKRGQDVALRCDPISGHVSLYWYRQALGQGPEFLTYFNYEAQQDKSGLPNDRFSAERPEGSISTLTIQRTEQRDSAMYRCASSFGTVGYEQYFGPGTRLTVT.

The chain carries TRBV12-3 or TRBV12-4 and TRBJ1-4; D call uncertain. The CDR3 length is 14 residues. The germline V and J ends were trimmed by 3 bases and 6 bases, with 11 bases remaining between them. The CDR3 nucleotides read TGTGCCAGCAGTTTTGCGGGGTACGATGAAAAACTGTTTTTT. This gives the protein CASSFAGYDEKLFF.